One and the same sample provided the 2 T cell receptor beta chains below, sequenced in a study of human T cells and chemical hapten exposure. Sample time point: pre-sensitization, week 0. Treatment meaning: therapeutic diphenylcyclopropenone sensitization with weekly scalp DPC. MiXCR was run by TCRdb on the RACE reads, yielding one entry per CDR3 protein. In the table there are under 300,000 distinct CDR3 sequences, approximately 8.4% of which are singletons. The sample in question was whole blood, obtained in connection with sensitization to the hapten diphenylcyclopropenone (DPC). These receptor sequences come from a woman aged 40 to 50 with alopecia areata. Some clones in this sample may be carry-over from other donors' samples.

This clonotype was seen more than once but under ten times. The chain is built from TRBV12-3 or TRBV12-4 and TRBJ1-2; D may be TRBD1 (6 bases). Trimming left V 5 bases short and J 4 bases short, with 11 bases between. The CDR3 extends over 13 amino acids. The CDR3 region has the DNA TGTGCCAGCAGTGGGACATCCTTCTATGGCTACACCTTC. Encoded protein: CASSGTSFYGYTF.

The chain employs TRBV28 and TRBJ2-7; 7 nucleotides line up with TRBD2. Per the germline V gene, CDR1 is MDHEN and CDR2 is SYDVKM. The CDR3 has 15 residues. The trim removed 8 bases at V and 0 bases at J, leaving 10 bases unmatched. CDR3: CASGLAATSSYEQYF. CDR3 nucleotides: TGTGCCAGCGGGCTAGCGGCCACGAGCTCCTACGAGCAGTACTTC.